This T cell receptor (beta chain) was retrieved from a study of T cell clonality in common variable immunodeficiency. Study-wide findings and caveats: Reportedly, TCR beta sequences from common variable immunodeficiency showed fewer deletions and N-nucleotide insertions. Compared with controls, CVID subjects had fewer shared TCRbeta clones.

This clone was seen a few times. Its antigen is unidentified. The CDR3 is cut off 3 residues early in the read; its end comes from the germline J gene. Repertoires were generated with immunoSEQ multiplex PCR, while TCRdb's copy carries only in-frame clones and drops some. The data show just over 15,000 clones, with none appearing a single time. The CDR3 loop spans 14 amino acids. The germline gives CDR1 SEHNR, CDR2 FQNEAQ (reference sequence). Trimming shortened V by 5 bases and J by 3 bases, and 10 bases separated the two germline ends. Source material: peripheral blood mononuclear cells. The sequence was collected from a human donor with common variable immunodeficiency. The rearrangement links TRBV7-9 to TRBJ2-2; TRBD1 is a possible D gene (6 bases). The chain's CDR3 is CASSQTGYTGELFF. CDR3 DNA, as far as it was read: TGTGCCAGCAGCCAAACAGGGTACACCGGGGAG.